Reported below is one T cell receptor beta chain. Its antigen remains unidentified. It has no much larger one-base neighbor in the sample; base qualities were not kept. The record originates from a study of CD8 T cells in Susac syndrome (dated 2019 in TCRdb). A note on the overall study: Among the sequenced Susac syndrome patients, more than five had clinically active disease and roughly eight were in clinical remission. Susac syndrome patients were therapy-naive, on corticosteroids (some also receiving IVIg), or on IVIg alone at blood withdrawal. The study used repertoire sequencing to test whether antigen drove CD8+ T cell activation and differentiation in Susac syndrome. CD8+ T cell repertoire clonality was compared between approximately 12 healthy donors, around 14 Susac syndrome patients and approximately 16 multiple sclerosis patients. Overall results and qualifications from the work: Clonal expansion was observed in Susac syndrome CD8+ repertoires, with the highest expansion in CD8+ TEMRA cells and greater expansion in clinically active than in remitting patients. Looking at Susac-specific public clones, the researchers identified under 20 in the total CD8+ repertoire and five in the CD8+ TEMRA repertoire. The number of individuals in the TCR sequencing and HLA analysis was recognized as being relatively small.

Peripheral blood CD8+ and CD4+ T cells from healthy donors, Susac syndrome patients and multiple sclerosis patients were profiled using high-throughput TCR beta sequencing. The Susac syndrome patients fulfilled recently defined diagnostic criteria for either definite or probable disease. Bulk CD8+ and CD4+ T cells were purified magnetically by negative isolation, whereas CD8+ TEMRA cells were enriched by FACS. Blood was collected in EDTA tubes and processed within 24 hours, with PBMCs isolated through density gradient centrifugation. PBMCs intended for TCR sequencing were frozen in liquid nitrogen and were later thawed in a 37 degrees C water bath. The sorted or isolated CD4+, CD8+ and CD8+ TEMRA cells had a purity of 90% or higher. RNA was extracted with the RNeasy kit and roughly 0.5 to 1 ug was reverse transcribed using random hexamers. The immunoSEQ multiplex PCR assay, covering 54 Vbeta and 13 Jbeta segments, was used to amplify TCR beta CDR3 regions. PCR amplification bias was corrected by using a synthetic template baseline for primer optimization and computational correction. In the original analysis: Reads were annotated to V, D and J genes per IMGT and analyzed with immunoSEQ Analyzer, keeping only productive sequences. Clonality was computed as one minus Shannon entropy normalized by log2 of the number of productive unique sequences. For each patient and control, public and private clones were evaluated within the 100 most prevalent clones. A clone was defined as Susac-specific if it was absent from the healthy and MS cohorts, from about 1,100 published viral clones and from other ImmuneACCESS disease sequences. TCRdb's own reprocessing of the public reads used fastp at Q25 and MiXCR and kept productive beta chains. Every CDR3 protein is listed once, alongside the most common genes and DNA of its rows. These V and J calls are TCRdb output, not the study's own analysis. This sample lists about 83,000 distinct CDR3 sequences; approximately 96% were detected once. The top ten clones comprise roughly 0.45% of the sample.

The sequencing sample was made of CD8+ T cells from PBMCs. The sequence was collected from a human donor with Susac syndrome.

CDR3 sequence: CASSPRTEGLGETQYF. Here is the DNA: TGTGCCAGCTCACCCCGCACTGAGGGGTTGGGGGAGACCCAGTACTTC. The rearrangement combines TRBV18 with TRBJ2-5; the D assignment is uncertain and may be TRBD1 or TRBD2, with 5 bases supporting each. The CDR3, cysteine through phenylalanine, is 16 amino acids long. The sequence is cut down to CDR3 DNA, 48 bases in frame from base 1. Sequences KGHSH (CDR1) and LQKENI (CDR2) are obtained from the germline V gene. The junction shows trimming of 3 bases on V and 5 bases on J, plus 19 bases between the germline ends.